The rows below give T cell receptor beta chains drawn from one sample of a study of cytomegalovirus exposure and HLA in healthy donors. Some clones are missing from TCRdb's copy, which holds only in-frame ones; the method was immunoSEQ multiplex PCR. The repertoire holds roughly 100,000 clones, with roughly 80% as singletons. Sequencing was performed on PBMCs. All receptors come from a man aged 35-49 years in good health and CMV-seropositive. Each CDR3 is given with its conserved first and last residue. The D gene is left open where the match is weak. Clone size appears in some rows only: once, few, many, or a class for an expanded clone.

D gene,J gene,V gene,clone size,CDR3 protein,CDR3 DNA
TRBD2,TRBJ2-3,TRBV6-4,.,CASSPGTSDTDTQYF,TGTGCCAGCAGTCCCGGGACTAGCGACACAGATACGCAGTATTTT
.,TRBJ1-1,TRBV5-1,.,CASSLVGAETEAFF,TGCGCCAGCAGCTTGGTGGGGGCCGAGACTGAAGCTTTCTTT
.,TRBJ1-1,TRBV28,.,CASEGATGNTEAFF,TGTGCCAGCGAAGGGGCGACGGGGAACACTGAAGCTTTCTTT
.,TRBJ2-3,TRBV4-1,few,CASSQEGGIGDTQYF,TGCGCCAGCAGCCAAGAGGGAGGCATAGGAGATACGCAGTATTTT
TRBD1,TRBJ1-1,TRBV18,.,CASQYPGTGANTEAFF,TGTGCCAGCCAATATCCCGGGACAGGGGCGAACACTGAAGCTTTCTTT
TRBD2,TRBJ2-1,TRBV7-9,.,CASSLLFGGDEQFF,TGTGCCAGCAGCTTACTATTTGGGGGGGATGAGCAGTTCTTC
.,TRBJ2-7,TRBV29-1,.,CSVGLYKRGYYEQYF,TGCAGCGTTGGCCTATATAAACGGGGATACTACGAGCAGTACTTC
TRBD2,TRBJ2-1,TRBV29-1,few,CSVVRTSRDEQFF,TGCAGCGTAGTACGGACTAGTCGTGATGAGCAGTTCTTC
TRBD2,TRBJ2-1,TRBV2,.,CAAGRGRATEQFF,TGTGCCGCGGGGAGGGGACGAGCTACTGAGCAGTTCTTC
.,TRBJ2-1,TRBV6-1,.,CASTFAQGNEQFF,TGTGCCAGCACGTTCGCACAGGGTAATGAGCAGTTCTTC
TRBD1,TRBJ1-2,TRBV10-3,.,CAIEEDRAFGYTF,TGTGCCATAGAAGAGGACAGGGCTTTTGGCTACACCTTC
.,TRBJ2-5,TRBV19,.,CASSTPGIKTQYF,TGTGCCAGTAGTACCCCGGGGATAAAGACCCAGTACTTC
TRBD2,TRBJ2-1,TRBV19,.,CASSIEGGSSYNEQFF,TGTGCCAGTAGTATAGAGGGCGGGAGCTCCTACAATGAGCAGTTCTTC
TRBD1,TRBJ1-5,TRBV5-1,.,CASSETGDSNQPQHF,TGCGCCAGCAGCGAGACAGGGGACAGCAATCAGCCCCAGCATTTT
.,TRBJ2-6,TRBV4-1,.,CASSQQNTGSGANVLTF,TGCGCCAGCAGCCAACAAAATACAGGGTCTGGGGCCAACGTCCTGACTTTC
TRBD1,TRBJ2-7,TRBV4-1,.,CASSDPGTGYEQYF,TGCGCCAGCAGCGATCCCGGGACAGGGTACGAGCAGTACTTC
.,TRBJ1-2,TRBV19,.,CASIAPGARSGYTF,TGTGCCAGTATCGCCCCAGGGGCCCGCTCCGGCTACACCTTC
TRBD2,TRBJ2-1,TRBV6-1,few,CASSESLAGGLGEQFF,TGTGCCAGCAGTGAATCATTAGCGGGGGGGCTCGGTGAGCAGTTCTTC
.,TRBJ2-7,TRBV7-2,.,CASSPGPEQYF,TGTGCCAGCAGCCCAGGCCCCGAGCAGTACTTC
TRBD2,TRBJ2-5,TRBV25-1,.,CASSERGAGEETQYF,TGTGCCAGCAGCGAAAGGGGAGCGGGGGAAGAGACCCAGTACTTC
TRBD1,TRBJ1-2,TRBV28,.,CASTSGRGRGYTF,TGTGCCAGCACCTCGGGCAGGGGGCGTGGCTACACCTTC
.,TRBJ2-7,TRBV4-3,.,CASSQELKPYEQYF,TGCGCCAGCAGCCAAGAACTGAAACCCTACGAGCAGTACTTC
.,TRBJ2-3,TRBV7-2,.,CASSAALTSDTQYF,TGTGCCAGCAGCGCCGCACTAACTTCAGATACGCAGTATTTT
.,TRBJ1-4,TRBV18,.,CASSQGLATNEKLFF,TGTGCCAGCTCACAGGGGCTTGCAACTAATGAAAAACTGTTTTTT
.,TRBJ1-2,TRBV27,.,CASSPMAAAVYGYTF,TGTGCCAGCAGCCCCATGGCGGCAGCCGTCTATGGCTACACCTTC
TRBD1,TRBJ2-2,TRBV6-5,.,CASRPQGANTGELFF,TGTGCCAGCAGGCCACAGGGGGCTAACACCGGGGAGCTGTTTTTT
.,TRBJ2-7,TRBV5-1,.,CASSQGGSSYEQYF,TGCGCCAGCAGCCAGGGGGGCAGCTCCTACGAGCAGTACTTC
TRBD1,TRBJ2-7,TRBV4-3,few,CASSQDRTGFHEQYF,TGCGCCAGCAGCCAAGATAGGACAGGGTTCCACGAGCAGTACTTC
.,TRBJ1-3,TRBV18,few,CASSPQTDSGNTIYF,TGTGCCAGCTCACCGCAGACAGACTCTGGAAACACCATATATTTT
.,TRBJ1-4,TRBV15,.,CATSRGQINEKLFF,TGTGCCACCAGCAGAGGACAGATAAATGAAAAACTGTTTTTT
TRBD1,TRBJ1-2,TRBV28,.,CASSTTGGGGYTF,TGTGCCAGCAGTACCACAGGGGGCGGTGGCTACACCTTC
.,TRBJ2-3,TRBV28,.,CASTSASGVGTDTQYF,TGTGCCAGCACCTCCGCATCGGGGGTGGGCACAGATACGCAGTATTTT
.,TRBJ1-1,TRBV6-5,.,CASSYRSRGTEAFF,TGTGCCAGCAGTTACCGTTCGCGGGGCACTGAAGCTTTCTTT
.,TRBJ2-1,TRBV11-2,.,CASSQSRGGNEQFF,TGTGCCAGCAGCCAAAGCCGTGGGGGGAATGAGCAGTTCTTC
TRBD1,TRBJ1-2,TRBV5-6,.,CASSLAPTGGRGYTF,TGTGCCAGCAGCTTAGCCCCTACAGGGGGCCGAGGCTACACCTTC
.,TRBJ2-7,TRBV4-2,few,CASSRYSGEGSYEQYF,TGTGCCAGCAGCCGCTACAGCGGTGAGGGATCCTACGAGCAGTACTTC
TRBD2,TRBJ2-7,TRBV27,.,CASSLGRERDEQYF,TGTGCCAGCAGTTTAGGGAGGGAGAGGGACGAGCAGTACTTC
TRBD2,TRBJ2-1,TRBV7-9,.,CASAGTSGYNEQFF,TGTGCCAGCGCCGGGACTAGCGGATACAATGAGCAGTTCTTC
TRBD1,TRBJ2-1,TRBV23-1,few,CASRLARDRAISQNNEQFF,TGCGCCAGCAGACTTGCCCGGGACAGGGCTATTTCACAGAACAATGAGCAGTTCTTC
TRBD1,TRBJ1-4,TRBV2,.,CASSLQQGAGEKLFF,TGTGCCAGCAGTCTCCAACAGGGGGCTGGAGAAAAACTGTTTTTT
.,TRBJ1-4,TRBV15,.,CATSAGWRDEKLFF,TGTGCCACCAGCGCCGGGTGGAGGGATGAAAAACTGTTTTTT
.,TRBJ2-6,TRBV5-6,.,CASSLPGSGANVLTF,TGTGCCAGCAGCTTGCCCGGGTCTGGGGCCAACGTCCTGACTTTC
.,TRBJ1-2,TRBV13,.,CASSLTGSHSNYGYTF,TGTGCCAGCAGCTTAACAGGGTCCCACTCTAACTATGGCTACACCTTC
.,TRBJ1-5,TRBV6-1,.,CASLRDFDSNQPQHF,TGTGCCAGTCTCCGGGACTTTGATAGCAATCAGCCCCAGCATTTT
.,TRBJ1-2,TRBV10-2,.,CASRTEDYGYTF,TGCGCCAGCAGAACAGAAGACTATGGCTACACCTTC
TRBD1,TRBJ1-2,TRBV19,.,CASIRTGGNYGYTF,TGTGCCAGTATCCGGACAGGGGGCAACTATGGCTACACCTTC
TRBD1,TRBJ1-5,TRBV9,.,CASSGQGNQPQHF,TGTGCCAGCAGCGGACAGGGGAATCAGCCCCAGCATTTT
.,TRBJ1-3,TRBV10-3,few,CAISESRTGGNTIYF,TGTGCCATCAGTGAGTCTCGAACAGGCGGAAACACCATATATTTT
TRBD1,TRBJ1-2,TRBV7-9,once,CASSSRGTGEYGYTF,TGTGCCAGCAGCTCCCGGGGGACAGGGGAGTATGGCTACACCTTC
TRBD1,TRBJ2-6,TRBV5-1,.,CASSGDSSGANVLTF,TGCGCCAGCAGCGGGGACAGCTCTGGGGCCAACGTCCTGACTTTC
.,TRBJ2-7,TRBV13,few,CASSSLQDFSYEQYF,TGTGCCAGCAGCTCCTTACAGGATTTCTCCTACGAGCAGTACTTC
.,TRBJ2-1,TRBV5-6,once,CASSLTRAEQFF,TGTGCCAGCAGCTTGACGAGGGCTGAGCAGTTCTTC
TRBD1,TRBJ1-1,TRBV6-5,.,CASSYSTGQGGTEAFF,TGTGCCAGCAGTTACTCGACCGGACAGGGCGGGACTGAAGCTTTCTTT
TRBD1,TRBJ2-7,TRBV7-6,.,CASSFRQGPDLTELGDEQYF,TGTGCCAGCAGCTTTCGACAGGGACCAGACCTTACGGAATTGGGGGACGAGCAGTACTTC